A single sample gave rise to the 31 T cell receptor beta chains below, sequenced in a study of cytotoxic CD8 clonotypes in ibrutinib-treated CLL. Method: immunoSEQ multiplex PCR; TCRdb's copy keeps in-frame clones and lacks some. The table shows about 35,000 clones, with around 53% occurring only once. The specimen comprised PBMCs, sampled before ibrutinib treatment. The receptors were sampled from a human donor with chronic lymphocytic leukemia.

CDR3 region: CASSMTGGLEPQHF. The CDR3 DNA is TGTGCCAGTAGTATGACGGGGGGGTTGGAGCCCCAGCATTTT. The V gene is TRBV19, the J gene TRBJ1-5; a weak D match, TRBD1 (5 bases). V was pared by 3 bases and J by 8 bases, with 14 bases between. The length of the CDR3 is 14 residues. Germline-derived CDR1 and CDR2 are LNHDA and SQIVND (reference sequence).

The V gene is TRBV11-2, the J gene TRBJ2-3; no firm D call. V shed 3 bases and J shed 6 bases, with 4 bases lying between them. Germline V lookup: CDR1 SGHAT, CDR2 FQNNGV. This CDR3 has 11 amino acids. CDR3 sequence: CASSLYDTQYF. The CDR3 DNA is TGTGCCAGCAGCTTGTATGATACGCAGTATTTT.

V and J are TRBV7-3 and TRBJ1-2, with a weak D call TRBD1 (6 bases). CDR3 size: 14 residues. Germline V CDR1 and CDR2: SGHTA, FQGTGA. Trimming took off 0 bases at V and 4 bases at J, with 9 bases between the two ends. Here the CDR3 reads CASSLTGGPYGYTF. Written as DNA, the CDR3 is TGTGCCAGCAGCTTAACAGGGGGTCCCTATGGCTACACCTTC.

The chain links TRBV19 to TRBJ2-7; TRBD1 matches 9 bases. The germline CDR1 and CDR2 sequences are LNHDA and SQIVND (reference sequence). The CDR3 spans 13 residues. Losses at the gene ends were 5 bases for V and 3 bases for J; bases not matched to a gene: 2. The CDR3 spells CASSWTGDYEQYF. Written as DNA, the CDR3 is TGTGCCAGTAGTTGGACAGGGGACTACGAGCAGTACTTC.

The table lists this clone with a few counts. The V call is TRBV5-1, the J call TRBJ1-2; D uncertain. Per germline, CDR1 SGHRS and CDR2 YFSETQ. The germline V and J ends were trimmed by 0 bases and 5 bases, with 14 bases remaining between them. This CDR3 comprises 15 residues. As DNA, the CDR3 is TGCGCCAGCAGCTTGGATCAGCCTACACCGTATGGCTACACCTTC. Translated: CASSLDQPTPYGYTF.

In its sample, this clone was seen a few times. The rearrangement joins TRBV9 to TRBJ2-7, with D unclear. Trimming removed 3 bases from V and 0 bases from J, with 10 bases in between. This CDR3 spans 14 amino acids. Germline V gene lookup returns CDR1 SGDLS and CDR2 YYNGEE. DNA of the CDR3: TGTGCCAGCAGCGAGCAGGCAGCCTCCTACGAGCAGTACTTC. Translated, it gives CASSEQAASYEQYF.

At least ten counts were recorded for this clone. J is TRBJ2-3 and V is TRBV2; perhaps TRBD1 as D (6 bases). V lost 2 bases and J 1 base, leaving 16 bases between the germline ends. This CDR3 comprises 17 residues. Germline loops: CDR1 SNHLY, CDR2 FYNNEI. The CDR3 nucleotides read TGTGCCAGCAGTGAAACCCCCGGGACACGAGGCACAGATACGCAGTATTTT. This encodes CASSETPGTRGTDTQYF. Drawing the rest from reference TRBV2 and TRBJ2-3, the complete variable domain is EPEVTQTPSHQVTQMGQEVILRCVPISNHLYFYWYRQILGQKVEFLVSFYNNEISEKSEIFDDQFSVERPDGSNFTLKIRSTKLEDSAMYFCASSETPGTRGTDTQYFGPGTRLTVL.

The chain recombines TRBV29-1 with TRBJ1-4; a possible D gene is TRBD1 (5 bases). CDR1 and CDR2 (germline): SQVTM, ANQGSEA. The CDR3 consists of 13 residues. V was shortened by 4 bases and J by 5 bases, with 11 bases between the two germline ends. CDR3 coding DNA: TGCAGCGTTGCAGGACAACTAAATGAAAAACTGTTTTTT. It translates to CSVAGQLNEKLFF.

This clone was observed at least ten times. The chain is built from TRBV5-6 and TRBJ2-7; D is unclear. The CDR3 is made up of 14 amino acids. The germline gives CDR1 SGHDT, CDR2 YYEEEE. V shed 0 bases and J shed 2 bases, with 9 bases lying between them. The chain's CDR3 is CASSLVGGAYEQYF. Written as DNA, the CDR3 is TGTGCCAGCAGCTTGGTTGGTGGGGCCTACGAGCAGTACTTC.

The table lists this clone with a few counts. The chain couples TRBV14 to TRBJ2-7; the match to TRBD1 covers 10 bases. The germline V gene encodes CDR1 SGHDN and CDR2 FVKESK. The CDR3 length is 17 residues. V lost 1 base, J lost 2 bases, and 8 bases stayed unmatched. DNA of the CDR3: TGTGCCAGCAGCCAAGCCCTGGACAGGGGGAACACCTACGAGCAGTACTTC. It yields the protein CASSQALDRGNTYEQYF.

The chain employs TRBV5-1 and TRBJ2-5, with 13 bases fitting TRBD2. The CDR3 contains 16 residues. Unmatched junction bases numbered 4, after V lost 3 bases and J lost 2 bases. In germline, CDR1 is SGHRS, CDR2 YFSETQ. CDR3 amino acids: CASSWTSGSEQETQYF. Here the CDR3 DNA reads TGCGCCAGCAGCTGGACTAGCGGGAGCGAACAAGAGACCCAGTACTTC.

The V gene is TRBV5-4, the J gene TRBJ1-5; 8 nucleotides agree with TRBD1. The germline gives CDR1 SGHNT, CDR2 YYREEE (reference sequence). V was clipped by 4 bases and J by 0 bases; unmatched bases: 3. The CDR3 has 15 amino acids. Written as DNA, the CDR3 is TGTGCCAGCAGCATGACAGGGGATAGCAATCAGCCCCAGCATTTT. It codes for CASSMTGDSNQPQHF.

This clone came up a few times. The chain combines TRBV7-3 with TRBJ2-1, with 8 bases that match TRBD2. Germline trimming cut 5 bases from V and 5 bases from J; bases unmatched to any gene: 11. Germline V CDR1 and CDR2: SGHTA, FQGTGA. The length of the CDR3 is 16 residues. The CDR3 bases are TGTGCCAGCAGCGCCAGCGGGGGTTTTTATGACAATGAGCAGTTCTTC. Translated: CASSASGGFYDNEQFF. Full variable domain (missing parts from reference TRBV7-3 and TRBJ2-1): GAGVSQTPSNKVTEKGKYVELRCDPISGHTALYWYRQSLGQGPEFLIYFQGTGAADDSGLPNDRFFAVRPEGSVSTLKIQRTERGDSAVYLCASSASGGFYDNEQFFGPGTRLTVL.

This clone has only a few counts. CDR3 DNA sequence: TGTGCCAGCAGCTTTAGTCGGTTAGGCACCATATATTTT. This encodes CASSFSRLGTIYF. The chain recombines TRBV5-6 with TRBJ1-3; D uncertain. Trimming took 2 bases from V and 9 from J, leaving 12 bases between them. Germline CDR1 and CDR2: SGHDT and YYEEEE. CDR3 length: 13 amino acids.

The chain employs TRBV6-5 and TRBJ1-1; D call uncertain. With 7 bases removed from V and 4 bases from J, the gap between germline ends came to 16 bases. The CDR3 contains 14 residues. The germline V gene encodes CDR1 MNHEY and CDR2 SVGAGI. The CDR3 sequence is CASTITGSGTEAFF. The CDR3 nucleotides read TGTGCCAGCACTATTACGGGATCCGGCACTGAAGCTTTCTTT.

This clone was detected only a few times. DNA for the CDR3: TGTGCCAGCAGCTTAGTCTTCGGGGGGAATCAGCCCCAGCATTTT. It encodes CASSLVFGGNQPQHF. V and J are TRBV7-2 and TRBJ1-5; D might be TRBD1 (5 bases). This CDR3 region has 15 residues. V was pared by 1 base and J by 4 bases, with 11 bases between. The germline gives CDR1 SGHTA, CDR2 FQGNSA.

There are a few counts of this clone. The chain combines TRBV19 with TRBJ1-4; 7 bases line up with TRBD1. Germline CDR1 LNHDA, CDR2 SQIVND (reference sequence). This CDR3 spans 17 amino acids. J was trimmed by 5 bases and V by 3 bases; bases with no gene match: 12. The CDR3 sequence is CASSMWVSGQENEKLFF. The CDR3, as DNA: TGTGCCAGTAGTATGTGGGTATCTGGACAGGAAAATGAAAAACTGTTTTTT.

The chain combines TRBV18 with TRBJ1-1; TRBD1 is a possible D gene (5 bases). Per the germline V gene, CDR1 is KGHSH and CDR2 is LQKENI. There are 18 residues in the CDR3. The ends were cut back, 3 bases at V and 1 base at J, with 21 bases in the middle. This CDR3 reads CASSPEALLVGTNTEAFF. The CDR3 DNA follows: TGTGCCAGCTCACCGGAAGCCCTTTTGGTCGGGACGAACACTGAAGCTTTCTTT.

This rearrangement joins TRBV9 to TRBJ2-1, with 7 bases identical to TRBD2. This CDR3 comprises 18 residues. The V gene end was trimmed by 3 bases and the J gene end by 6 bases; junction bases not matched to a gene: 18. CDR1 SGDLS and CDR2 YYNGEE come from the germline V gene. CDR3 sequence reads: CASSADTKVGGGPNEQFF. The DNA for the CDR3 is TGTGCCAGCAGCGCCGACACAAAAGTCGGCGGGGGTCCCAATGAGCAGTTCTTC.

This clone was detected only a few times. CDR3 DNA sequence: TGTGCCAGCAGTGGCAGGGATAAAAATCCACCCCTCCACTTT. Its protein product is CASSGRDKNPPLHF. V gene TRBV2 combines with J gene TRBJ1-6; weak D call: TRBD1 (5 bases). This CDR3 region has 14 residues. Germline loops: CDR1 SNHLY, CDR2 FYNNEI. Trimming shortened V by 4 bases and J by 11 bases, and 15 bases separated the two germline ends. Based on the CDR3 plus reference TRBV2 and TRBJ1-6, the full variable domain is EPEVTQTPSHQVTQMGQEVILRCVPISNHLYFYWYRQILGQKVEFLVSFYNNEISEKSEIFDDQFSVERPDGSNFTLKIRSTKLEDSAMYFCASSGRDKNPPLHFGNGTRLTVT.

The J gene is TRBJ2-7, the V gene TRBV11-2; D unresolved. CDR3 length: 14 residues. CDR1 SGHAT and CDR2 FQNNGV come from the germline V gene. Trimming stripped 5 bases from V and 1 base from J, with 12 bases between. CDR3 sequence reads: CASSGAVASYEQYF. The CDR3 DNA reads TGTGCCAGCAGCGGAGCAGTGGCATCCTACGAGCAGTACTTC.

This clone was detected a few times. V usage is TRBV7-9 and J usage is TRBJ2-6; the D is unclear. Germline V CDR1 and CDR2: SEHNR, FQNEAQ (reference sequence). The germline V and J ends were trimmed by 8 bases and 0 bases, with 8 bases remaining between them. The CDR3 extends over 14 amino acids. The CDR3 here is CASGEYSGANVLTF. CDR3 bases: TGTGCCAGCGGGGAATACTCTGGGGCCAACGTCCTGACTTTC.

This chain joins TRBV9 and TRBJ2-7, with D perhaps TRBD2 (7 bases). The V gene's germline CDR1 is SGDLS and CDR2 YYNGEE. CDR3 length: 14 amino acids. V lost 4 bases, J lost 0 bases, and 11 bases lay in between. The CDR3 is CASSTGGLSYEQYF. CDR3 coding DNA: TGTGCCAGCAGCACCGGGGGGCTCTCCTACGAGCAGTACTTC.

The genes are TRBV6-5 and TRBJ2-5; TRBD1 or TRBD2 may be the D gene (5 bases each). V was trimmed by 8 bases and J by 0 bases, leaving 10 bases between them. Germline V gene lookup returns CDR1 MNHEY and CDR2 SVGAGI. The CDR3 has 13 residues. The CDR3 nucleotides are TGTGCCAGCCGGGGCCTATACCAAGAGACCCAGTACTTC. Translation: CASRGLYQETQYF.

This chain connects TRBV7-2 to TRBJ1-1, with 8 bases identical to TRBD1. The CDR3 has 15 residues. Germline values: CDR1 SGHTA, CDR2 FQGNSA. Trimming at V came to 1 base and at J to 6 bases, leaving 7 bases not matched to a gene. CDR3 loop: CASSLVAGGRSEAFF. In DNA form, the CDR3 reads TGTGCCAGCAGCTTAGTCGCAGGGGGCCGATCTGAAGCTTTCTTT.

The CDR3 DNA follows: TGCGCCAGCAGCTTGGCCGGGGCCTCCAGGGGGTATGGCTACACCTTC. Residues: CASSLAGASRGYGYTF. This sequence joins TRBV5-1 and TRBJ1-2; 7 bases are shared with TRBD1. This CDR3 comprises 16 residues. Germline V gene lookup returns CDR1 SGHRS and CDR2 YFSETQ. The V gene end was trimmed by 0 bases and the J gene end by 5 bases; junction bases not matched to a gene: 10.

This clone came up many times. The chain couples TRBV19 to TRBJ1-6, with 7 positions matching TRBD1. CDR1 is LNHDA, CDR2 SQIVND, per germline (reference sequence). CDR3 length: 17 amino acids. V lost 0 bases to trimming and J lost 6 bases; unmatched junction nucleotides: 8. The CDR3: CASSIDGRGTTNSPLHF. The CDR3 DNA follows: TGTGCCAGTAGTATAGACGGCAGGGGGACCACTAATTCACCCCTCCACTTT.

The chain is built from TRBV4-1 and TRBJ1-4; weak D call: TRBD1 (5 bases). V lost 0 bases to trimming and J lost 8 bases, with 16 bases between them. The germline V gene encodes CDR1 MGHRA and CDR2 YSYEKL. This CDR3 is built from 16 residues. CDR3 sequence reads: CASSQDWGGFKEKLFF. In DNA form, the CDR3 reads TGCGCCAGCAGCCAAGATTGGGGGGGGTTCAAGGAAAAACTGTTTTTT.

The chain joins TRBV6-8 to TRBJ2-3; D is perhaps TRBD1 (6 bases). Germline CDR1 is MNHGY and CDR2 is SAAAGT. Trimming removed 4 bases from V and 6 bases from J, with 14 bases in between. This CDR3 is 14 amino acids long. CDR3 in amino acids: CASSFTTQGDTQYF. As DNA, the CDR3 is TGTGCCAGCAGTTTTACCACACAGGGTGATACGCAGTATTTT.

This chain links TRBV9 with TRBJ2-7; D perhaps matches TRBD2 (5 bases). The length of the CDR3 is 15 residues. Germline V gene data show CDR1 as SGDLS and CDR2 as YYNGEE. The V end lost 0 bases, the J end lost 2 bases, and 12 bases lay between the germline ends. CDR3 sequence (DNA): TGTGCCAGCAGCGTAGCCCCGGACGGGACCTACGAGCAGTACTTC. Translated, it gives CASSVAPDGTYEQYF.

This clone was observed a few times. The rearrangement joins TRBV4-1 to TRBJ1-1; D remains ambiguous. The V gene's germline CDR1 is MGHRA and CDR2 YSYEKL. The V and J ends lost 3 bases and 2 bases respectively, with 10 bases between them. There are 14 residues in the CDR3. The CDR3 region has the DNA TGCGCCAGCAGCCAGGCCGGGCCTAACACTGAAGCTTTCTTT. Residues: CASSQAGPNTEAFF.